The clone carrying this T cell receptor (beta chain) was picked up a small number of times. Its specificity is not known. The data were obtained in a study of CD8+ T cells in alopecia areata. Study-wide context: Each of the treated patients was given oral tofacitinib, 5 to 10 mg twice daily, for moderate-to-severe alopecia areata.

The trim removed 2 bases at V and 5 bases at J, leaving 14 bases unmatched. The length of the CDR3 is 17 residues. Germline loops: CDR1 KGHSH, CDR2 LQKENI. Notes on the study in general: Normal scalp showed lower clonality than lesional scalp, especially alopecia totalis/universalis.

RNA extraction and reverse transcription yielded cDNA as sequencing template. Sequenced by immunoSEQ multiplex PCR; TCRdb stores in-frame clones only, minus some. The sample includes over 100,000 clones, approximately 49% of them seen just once. Sequenced material: CD8+ T cells sorted from blood, taken at week 0. The clonotype originates from a human donor with alopecia areata. V usage is TRBV18 and J usage is TRBJ2-5, with 7 bases fitting TRBD2. The CDR3 reads CASSPGDGIFGRETQYF. The CDR3 DNA reads TGTGCCAGCTCACCAGGAGACGGAATATTCGGGAGGGAGACCCAGTACTTC. Variable domain in full (rest from reference TRBV18 and TRBJ2-5): NAGVMQNPRHLVRRRGQEARLRCSPMKGHSHVYWYRQLPEEGLKFMVYLQKENIIDESGMPKERFSAEFPKEGPSILRIQQVVRGDSAAYFCASSPGDGIFGRETQYFGPGTRLLVL.